This T cell receptor (beta chain) derives from a study of naive and memory T cell subsets. An equimolar mix of two oligonucleotides served as the beta constant-region primer for TRBC1 and TRBC2. TCRdb independently ran MiXCR on the UMI-ligation and nested PCR reads; one entry per CDR3 protein. The sample carries some 150,000 distinct CDR3 sequences, 15% to 20% recorded once. In its sample, this clonotype was seen a few times. Sequencing used naive CD4+ T cells from blood. The sequence was obtained from a human donor in good health.

CDR3 sequence (DNA): TGTGCCAGCAGCTTTTGGGCCTCTGGAAACACCATATATTTT. Residues: CASSFWASGNTIYF. J is TRBJ1-3 and V is TRBV7-9, with D hard to call. From germline, CDR1 is SEHNR and CDR2 FQNEAQ (reference sequence). V was cut by 3 bases and J by 0 bases, with 6 bases left in between. This CDR3 comprises 14 residues.